This record covers a single T cell receptor (beta chain). Its specific antigen is unknown. No quality values exist for individual bases; no much larger clone is one base distant. The method was the immunoSEQ multiplex PCR assay. For the multiplex PCR, a mixture combining 60 forward primers for TCR Vbeta segments and 13 reverse primers for TCR Jbeta segments was used. The CDR3 region of rearranged TCR beta genes was amplified from genomic DNA with a multiplex PCR assay. The Illumina HiSeq System was used to sequence the amplified TCR beta libraries as 87-base-pair reads. The paper's data handling went like this. A later analysis counted about 80 million unique TCR beta chains across the 550 to 750 repertoires, and 9.5 million to 11 million of these chains were shared by at least two donors. A nearest-neighbor algorithm error-corrected the raw reads and collapsed the reads into unique sequences, merging closely related sequences to remove PCR and sequencing errors. To assign V, D and J gene segments, CDR3 sequences were aligned to IMGT reference sequences. Each retained sequence needed at least a six-nucleotide match to both a V gene segment and a J gene segment. A rearrangement counted as productive if the CDR3 had no stop codons and remained in frame with V and J, and every other rearrangement counted as non-productive. Following IMGT convention, CDR3 was defined as the stretch from the second conserved V-encoded cysteine up to the conserved J-encoded phenylalanine. In an earlier analysis of around 570 of the donors, sequences lacking an unambiguous match to a single V gene segment were excluded. In an earlier analysis of a few hundred of the donors, V segments were called functional above 56.7% productive rearrangements and were called segregating when the between-donor standard deviation exceeded 5%. A statistical classification framework was built for diagnosing cytomegalovirus status from the catalog of TCR beta chain sequences. In a later analysis, V and J genes were assigned by comparing TCR nucleotide sequences against IMGT/GENE-DB human TR gene sequences. In a later analysis, CDR3 sequences and most-parsimonious VDJ recombination scenarios were assigned using the TCRdist pipeline. In a later analysis, every TCR beta chain was defined by the combination of its CDR3 amino acid sequence and its V-gene family, and reads without a unique V-gene family were dropped. A later analysis removed 450 to 600 highly shared, low-generation-probability nucleotide sequences to deal with suspected cross-contamination and a sequencing artifact. For each public chain, a later analysis derived a clonal expansion index from normalized ranks of inferred template counts within each repertoire. In a later analysis, generation probabilities were computed with a VDJ recombination model fitted to out-of-frame rearrangements, and the resulting probabilities were checked against IGoR. In a later analysis, hypergeometric tests were used to score TCR-TCR, TCR-HLA and TCR-CMV co-occurrence, with a repertoire-size bias correction applied to TCR pairs. False discovery rates were estimated in a later analysis by permuting HLA or CMV assignments 20 times. In a later analysis, co-occurring TCRs were grouped using DBSCAN, and TCRdist sequence similarity was added for clustering within HLA-allele-positive subsets. Repertoires with fewer than 30,000 or more than 120,000 public chains, plus five repertoires with anomalous nucleotide sharing, were excluded from co-occurrence clustering. TCRdb holds this immuneACCESS table with in-frame rearrangements only. Some clones are missing; in checked studies, unresolved V genes explain under half, and the rest has no known cause. That table supplies the V and J calls and clone size; D and trimming were determined from the DNA. The sample table lists 140,000 to 150,000 clones, approximately 80% of them with a count of one. 2% to 2.5% of the sample belongs to the ten largest clones.

The cohort comprised several hundred healthy bone marrow donors. At the time of sampling, all cohort members were nominally healthy, though unrecorded immune exposures were likely present. The donor tested CMV seropositive and was one of the 289 seropositive cohort members. Each donor provided a peripheral blood sample, and peripheral blood mononuclear cells were used for TCR beta sequencing. The Qiagen DNeasy Blood Extraction Kit was used to extract genomic DNA from the blood cell samples. This record belongs to a study of cytomegalovirus exposure and HLA in healthy donors (dated by TCRdb to the late 2010s). Background for the entire study: In an earlier analysis of under 750 of the donors, 250 to 300 Gb of sequence data and 95 million to 130 million unique TCR beta sequences from 150 million to 200 million T cells were reported. An early release that covered fewer than 800 HLA-typed donors contained approximately 320 gigabases of sequencing data and tens of millions of unique TCR sequences. Of the 350 to 400 genotyped donors, around 81% fell in the genetic ancestry cluster associated with self-reported Caucasian donors. The study was designed to test whether signatures of past pathogen exposure could be identified by cataloging public T cell receptors. The T cell repertoires of around 670 subjects were profiled by immunosequencing and related to cytomegalovirus serostatus. Besides the first cohort of 550 to 750 subjects, a separate validation cohort made up of roughly 120 different subjects was used. To predict cytomegalovirus infection status, the study combined high-throughput TCR immunosequencing, statistical association of individual TCRs with disease status, and machine learning. In a later analysis, previously published TCR beta repertoires from 550 to 700 donors were re-analyzed and high-resolution HLA genotyping was added so that TCR occurrence patterns could be studied. Rather than using new phenotypic data, the later analysis identified candidate immune exposures from TCR beta sequences and from how often those sequences occurred across donors. To decide whether each TCR beta V gene segment behaved as functional or pseudogenic, an earlier analysis of some 570 of the donors relied on high-throughput TCR beta sequencing. Donor age, sex, ethnicity and CMV serostatus were compiled together with the repertoire data. Genome-wide SNP genotypes for about 55% of the roughly 670 donors were used in a later genetic analysis, which treated that subset as a discovery cohort. All discovery cohort repertoires had been generated on a single sequencing platform. HLA typing included class I and class II loci at four-digit resolution. Typing coverage varied by locus: roughly 629-640 donors for A, B, C, DRB1 and DQB1; some 520 for DQA1; approximately 610 for DPA1; more than 450 for DPB1. Because of strong linkage in the cohort, a handful of DR-DQ haplotypes were treated as single units for association and clustering. Among about 400 genotyped donors of the cohort, an average of roughly 230,000 unique TCR beta nucleotide sequences was sequenced per donor, of which 15% to 20% were non-productive. What the study reported, not specific to this receptor: A further reported finding was that TCR beta sequences accurately predicted the HLA-A and HLA-B alleles for most subjects in the first cohort. In a later analysis, most CMV-associated TCR beta chains were found to appear HLA-restricted, with HLA associations seemingly driven largely by CMV exposure. In a later genetic analysis, a missense DCLRE1C variant was associated with V-gene and J-gene trimming of TCR beta chains, and the association was replicated in an independent cohort. The earlier analysis of fewer than 750 of the donors excluded approximately 15 rarely observed V segments, including chromosome 9 orphons, because counts were too low. Several of the top co-occurrence clusters appeared to be linked to parvovirus B19, influenza, CMV and Epstein-Barr virus, according to a later analysis. Correlated functional status among segregating V segments might be attributable to linkage disequilibrium, but an unknown experimental factor could not be ruled out. At a false discovery rate of 0.05, a later analysis linked 15,000 to 20,000 TCR beta sequences to specific HLA alleles. Strong co-occurrence of HLA alleles, especially DR and DQ, made assigning TCR associations to individual alleles difficult. HLA typing was unavailable for some donors at each locus, so association tests used only the typed subset. Most TCR sequences were seen in very few donors, while some public TCRs were found in many individuals. Only TCR beta chains were sequenced in this cohort, and the absence of alpha or paired-chain data limited detectable features. In vitro tests confirmed that a few of the cytomegalovirus-associated TCR beta chains recognize cytomegalovirus antigens. Presence/absence analyses assumed roughly uniform sequencing depth across donors, an assumption that may not hold. In both the original and validation cohorts, the classifier was reported to diagnose cytomegalovirus status with high specificity and sensitivity. A total of 164 TCR beta chains were listed by the study as associated with cytomegalovirus. In a later analysis, the rate of TCR association differed among HLA loci, with DRB1 alleles having the most associated TCRs and HLA-C alleles having the fewest. The only immune exposure information available for the cohort was CMV serostatus. In a later analysis, HLA-associated TCR beta chains showed more clonal expansion and lower generation probabilities than non-associated chains that were equally common. Compared with the roughly 600-donor mean, donors in an Asian-associated ancestry cluster had fewer N-insertions in productive TCRs, according to a later genetic analysis. The sequencing pipeline was judged likely to have produced a cluster of highly shared sequence variants as a technical artifact. An earlier analysis of some 590 of the donors showed that most TCR beta V segments appeared in productive rearrangements either about 90% or about 30% of the time, which broadly matched IMGT annotations. The authors suggested that the approach could potentially be extended to other disease states and immunological phenotypes.

The receptor was isolated from a woman under 30 in good health and CMV-seropositive. Material: PBMCs.

The CDR3 sequence is CASSVSGQETQYF. The nucleotide sequence reads as follows: TGTGCCAGCAGCGTATCAGGCCAAGAGACCCAGTACTTC. The sequence joins TRBV9 to TRBJ2-5, with no D gene named confidently. Counted from cysteine to phenylalanine, this CDR3 has 13 amino acids. Only the CDR3 portion is preserved as DNA: 39 bases, with reading frame beginning at the first base. V and J lose 1 base and 1 base, and a span of 5 bases separates them. According to the germline V gene, CDR1 reads SGDLS and CDR2 reads YYNGEE.